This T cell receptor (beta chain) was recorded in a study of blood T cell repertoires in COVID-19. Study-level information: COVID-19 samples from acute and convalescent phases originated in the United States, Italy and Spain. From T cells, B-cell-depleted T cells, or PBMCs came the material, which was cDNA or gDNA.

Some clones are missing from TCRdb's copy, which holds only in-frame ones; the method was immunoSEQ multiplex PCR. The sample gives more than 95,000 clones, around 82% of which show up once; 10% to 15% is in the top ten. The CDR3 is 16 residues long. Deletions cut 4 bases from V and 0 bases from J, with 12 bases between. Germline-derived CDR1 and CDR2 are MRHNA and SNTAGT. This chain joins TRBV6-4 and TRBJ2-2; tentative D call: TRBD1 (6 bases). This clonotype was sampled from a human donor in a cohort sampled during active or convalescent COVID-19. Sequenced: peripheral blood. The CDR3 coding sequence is TGTGCCAGCAGTGCACAGGGTCAGGCGAACACCGGGGAGCTGTTTTTT. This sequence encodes CASSAQGQANTGELFF.